The 32 T cell receptor beta chains given below trace back to one sample, sequenced in a study of blood T cells in healthy people across ages. It was with a sample-barcoded 5' primer and a J-beta primer mix that a second PCR of roughly 7 to 11 cycles was run. MiXCR, applied by TCRdb to the 5' RACE reads, yields one record per CDR3 protein. The sample yields 550,000 to 750,000 distinct CDR3 sequences, under 25% seen once. The source material was blood. The receptors were sampled from a man between 70 and 80 years old in good health.

The chain joins TRBV11-2 to TRBJ2-1; possibly TRBD2 for D (5 bases). V gave up 1 base and J gave up 4 bases, with 14 bases separating them. From germline, CDR1 is SGHAT and CDR2 FQNNGV. The CDR3 extends over 16 amino acids. DNA of the CDR3: TGTGCCAGCAGCTTAGGGGAGAGCGGCCCGTACAATGAGCAGTTCTTC. Amino acid sequence: CASSLGESGPYNEQFF. Full variable domain (missing parts from reference TRBV11-2 and TRBJ2-1): EAGVAQSPRYKIIEKRQSVAFWCNPISGHATLYWYQQILGQGPKLLIQFQNNGVVDDSQLPKDRFSAERLKGVDSTLKIQPAKLEDSAVYLCASSLGESGPYNEQFFGPGTRLTVL.

This clonotype was recorded at least ten times. V usage is TRBV12-3 or TRBV12-4 and J usage is TRBJ1-5; D not resolved. Trimming cost V 5 bases and J 4 bases, with 9 bases left between them. CDR3 length: 13 residues. The CDR3 is CASSPSENQPQHF. CDR3 bases: TGTGCCAGCAGTCCCTCGGAGAATCAGCCCCAGCATTTT.

In this sample, this clonotype turned up many times. The V gene is TRBV2, the J gene TRBJ2-1; TRBD1 agrees at 7 bases. The CDR3 is 14 residues long. V trimming: 6 bases; J trimming: 3 bases; junction bases outside the gene matches: 5. CDR1 is SNHLY, CDR2 FYNNEI, per germline. CDR3 in DNA: TGTGCCAGCAGGGGGGACAGTAACTACAATGAGCAGTTCTTC. The encoded protein is CASRGDSNYNEQFF.

As to this clonotype: The germline gene is not matched at one end of the junction; a read error may be the cause. J is TRBJ2-5 and V is TRBV7-2, with 9 bases matching TRBD2. The germline V gene encodes CDR1 SGHTA and CDR2 FQGNSA. The CDR3 covers 14 residues. The CDR3 DNA is TGTGCCAGCAGCTTAGATCCGCTGGCGGGAGGGGAGTTCTTC. Protein sequence: CASSLDPLAGGEFF.

The chain links TRBV28 to TRBJ2-7; 9 bases line up with TRBD2. Trimming took 2 bases from V and 5 from J; bases not matched to a gene: 1. Germline CDR1 reads MDHEN; CDR2 reads SYDVKM. This CDR3 has 13 residues. The CDR3 region is CASSLKREDEQYF. DNA of the CDR3: TGTGCCAGCAGTTTAAAGCGGGAGGACGAGCAGTACTTC.

This clonotype has a handful of counts. The chain has TRBV5-1 and TRBJ1-2, with D hard to call. Trimming left V 0 bases short and J 0 bases short, with 6 bases between. Germline lookup yields CDR1 SGHRS and CDR2 YFSETQ. CDR3 length: 14 amino acids. CDR3 sequence: CASSLDGPNYGYTF. The CDR3 DNA reads TGCGCCAGCAGCTTGGATGGCCCTAACTATGGCTACACCTTC.

This clonotype was observed a handful of times. One end of the junction fails to match germline, which may point to a read error. The chain combines TRBV20-1 with TRBJ2-5; D call uncertain. This CDR3 contains 9 residues. Looked up from germline, CDR1 is DFQATT and CDR2 is SNEGSKA (reference sequence). The CDR3 DNA sequence: TGCAGTGCCCGCCTCGAGGAGTTCTTC. As protein: CSARLEEFF.

The chain recombines TRBV13 with TRBJ2-1, with TRBD2 identical over 9 bases. J gave up 10 bases and V 4 bases, and 17 bases lay outside the gene matches. CDR1 is PRHDT and CDR2 is FYEKMQ in the germline V gene (reference sequence). The CDR3 extends over 17 amino acids. CDR3 amino acids: CASSSEERGEARREQFF. The CDR3 coding sequence is TGTGCCAGCAGCTCAGAAGAGCGGGGGGAGGCGCGGAGGGAGCAGTTCTTC.

The chain carries TRBV7-6 and TRBJ2-3; TRBD2 agrees at 9 bases. Trimming took 0 bases from V and 3 from J; bases not matched to a gene: 7. This CDR3 spans 17 amino acids. Germline V gene sequence: CDR1 SGHVS, CDR2 FNYEAQ. In nucleotides, the CDR3 is TGTGCCAGCAGCTTAGCGTTAGCGGGAGTACTTACAGATACGCAGTATTTT. It is translated as CASSLALAGVLTDTQYF.

In this sample, this clonotype turned up a few times. This sequence joins TRBV19 and TRBJ2-5; D is perhaps TRBD1 or TRBD2 (5 bases each). Germline CDR1 LNHDA, CDR2 SQIVND (reference sequence). Deletions cut 0 bases from V and 11 bases from J, with 13 bases between. The CDR3 spans 13 residues. The CDR3 region has the DNA TGTGCCAGTAGTATAGAGACTCTCAGGGAGCAGTACTTC. Translation: CASSIETLREQYF.

J is TRBJ2-5 and V is TRBV12-3 or TRBV12-4; 13 bases are shared with TRBD2. This CDR3 contains 16 residues. The V segment lost 5 bases and the J segment 4 bases; nucleotides outside the gene matches: 7. The CDR3 here is CASSPTSGRAAETQYF. DNA of the CDR3: TGTGCCAGCAGTCCCACTAGCGGGAGGGCCGCAGAGACCCAGTACTTC.

CDR3 nucleotides: TGCAGTGCTAGAGCCCCTATCTCCTACGAGCAGTACTTC. This encodes CSARAPISYEQYF. The chain joins TRBV20-1 to TRBJ2-7; the D is unclear. This CDR3 contains 13 residues. Germline V CDR1 and CDR2: DFQATT, SNEGSKA (reference sequence). Trimming cost V 1 base and J 0 bases, with 7 bases left between them.

The table lists this clonotype with a few counts. This rearrangement joins TRBV7-2 to TRBJ2-5; either TRBD1 or TRBD2 may fit D (5 bases each). The CDR3 is 15 amino acids. Trimming shortened V by 4 bases and J by 2 bases, and 14 bases separated the two germline ends. CDR1 and CDR2 (germline): SGHTA, FQGNSA. The CDR3 loop reads CASSYNQGDQETQYF. CDR3 DNA: TGTGCCAGCAGCTATAACCAGGGAGATCAAGAGACCCAGTACTTC.

The gene calls are TRBV27 and TRBJ1-3, with D unclear. CDR1 is MNHEY and CDR2 is SMNVEV in the germline V gene (reference sequence). Deletions cut 0 bases from V and 0 bases from J, with 6 bases between. This CDR3 region has 15 residues. The CDR3 DNA reads as TGTGCCAGCAGTTTATCCGGGAACTCTGGAAACACCATATATTTT. This codes for CASSLSGNSGNTIYF.

In this sample, this clonotype turned up a few times. The J gene is TRBJ2-2, the V gene TRBV5-1; D is unresolved. The CDR3 is 15 residues long. The ends were cut back, 0 bases at V and 5 bases at J, with 11 bases in the middle. Germline V CDR1 and CDR2: SGHRS, YFSETQ. CDR3 bases: TGCGCCAGCAGCTTGGCCTTTGGGCGAACCGGGGAGCTGTTTTTT. It specifies CASSLAFGRTGELFF.

This clonotype has ten or more counts. CDR3: CSASRGGIFNEQFF. In DNA, the CDR3 is TGCAGTGCCAGCCGCGGCGGGATATTCAATGAGCAGTTCTTC. This chain uses TRBV20-1 with TRBJ2-1; tentatively, D is TRBD2 (6 bases). Germline V CDR1 and CDR2: DFQATT, SNEGSKA (reference sequence). This CDR3 comprises 14 residues. Trimming removed 6 bases at V and 6 bases at J, with 18 bases between.

About this clonotype itself: Germline and junction disagree at one end, which may indicate a read error. The CDR3 nucleotides are TGCAGCGTTCCCGCAGCCACGAACACCGGGGAGCCGTTTTTT. Residues: CSVPAATNTGEPFF. The chain uses TRBV29-1 and TRBJ2-2; maybe TRBD2 (5 bases). The germline CDR1 and CDR2 sequences are SQVTM and ANQGSEA. The CDR3 length is 14 residues.

The chain recombines TRBV20-1 with TRBJ2-1, with no clear D. There are 11 residues in the CDR3. Trimming took off 1 base at V and 8 bases at J, with 6 bases between the two ends. Germline CDR1 and CDR2: DFQATT and SNEGSKA (reference sequence). CDR3 in DNA: TGCAGTGCTAGAGCAGGAGATGAGCAGTTCTTC. It specifies CSARAGDEQFF.

This clonotype was seen only a few times. This rearrangement joins TRBV9 to TRBJ2-6, with 7 bases matching TRBD1. There are 17 residues in the CDR3. CDR1 is SGDLS and CDR2 is YYNGEE in the germline V gene. Trimming removed 4 bases from V and 0 bases from J; junction bases left unmatched: 7. CDR3 residues: CASSILDRSSGANVLTF. The CDR3 DNA follows: TGTGCCAGCAGCATTCTGGACAGGAGCTCTGGGGCCAACGTCCTGACTTTC. The full variable domain, with the rest looked up from reference TRBV9 and TRBJ2-6, is DSGVTQTPKHLITATGQRVTLRCSPRSGDLSVYWYQQSLDQGLQFLIQYYNGEERAKGNILERFSAQQFPDLHSELNLSSLELGDSALYFCASSILDRSSGANVLTFGAGSRLTVL.

The chain uses TRBV3-1 and TRBJ2-5, with no clear D. The end of the DNA fits TRBJ2-7 better, so the J call may be wrong. CDR3 length: 12 residues. Germline loops: CDR1 LGHDT, CDR2 YNNKEL (reference sequence). Here the CDR3 reads CASSHQEYEQYF. In DNA form, the CDR3 reads TGTGCCAGCAGCCATCAGGAATACGAGCAGTACTTC.

This clonotype was seen only a few times. The chain couples TRBV18 to TRBJ2-7; D is uncertain. The CDR3 length is 13 residues. V was clipped by 0 bases and J by 1 base, with 4 bases between them. Germline CDR1 is KGHSH and CDR2 is LQKENI. CDR3 protein: CASSPPVSYEQYF. The DNA for the CDR3 is TGTGCCAGCTCACCACCGGTGTCCTACGAGCAGTACTTC. Together with reference TRBV18 and TRBJ2-7, the CDR3 gives the full variable domain: NAGVMQNPRHLVRRRGQEARLRCSPMKGHSHVYWYRQLPEEGLKFMVYLQKENIIDESGMPKERFSAEFPKEGPSILRIQQVVRGDSAAYFCASSPPVSYEQYFGPGTRLTVT.

The table lists this clonotype with a few counts. The chain links TRBV11-2 to TRBJ2-1; TRBD2 is a possible D gene (6 bases). Germline V CDR1 and CDR2: SGHAT, FQNNGV. This CDR3 contains 14 residues. V dropped 5 bases and J dropped 5 bases, with 13 bases sitting between them. CDR3 bases: TGTGCCAGCAGCATTGGACTAATACACAATGAGCAGTTCTTC. Protein product: CASSIGLIHNEQFF.

The genes are TRBV7-2 and TRBJ2-5; 11 bases are shared with TRBD2. The J call may be wrong; the DNA end is better matched by TRBJ2-1. This CDR3 is 15 amino acids long. CDR1 is SGHTA, CDR2 FQGNSA, per germline. CDR3 sequence (DNA): TGTGCCAGCAGCCCAGTGACTAGCGGGACGGATGAGCAGTTCTTC. This translates into CASSPVTSGTDEQFF.

The table lists this clonotype with a few counts. The chain recombines TRBV21-1 with TRBJ1-2. TRBV21-1 is recorded as a pseudogene. There are 10 residues in the CDR3. The CDR3 spells CASSKGGYTF. In nucleotides, the CDR3 is TGTGCCAGCAGTAAGGGTGGCTACACCTTC.

The chain employs TRBV12-3 or TRBV12-4 and TRBJ2-5; 16 positions match TRBD2. Trimming at V came to 5 bases and at J to 4 bases, leaving 4 bases not matched to a gene. The CDR3 has 16 residues. The CDR3 reads CASSPGLAGGRETQYF. In DNA, the CDR3 is TGTGCCAGCAGTCCGGGACTAGCGGGAGGGCGAGAGACCCAGTACTTC.

Written as DNA, the CDR3 is TGCAGTGCTAGAGATCTTCAGTACTCCTACGAGCAGTACTTC. It encodes CSARDLQYSYEQYF. The chain uses TRBV20-1 and TRBJ2-5; D call uncertain. The J call may be incorrect, as the DNA end agrees better with TRBJ2-7. Germline V gives CDR1 DFQATT, CDR2 SNEGSKA (reference sequence). This CDR3 spans 14 amino acids.

The chain couples TRBV12-3 or TRBV12-4 to TRBJ1-1, with a tentative D call TRBD1 (6 bases). Between the trimmed V and J ends, which lost 5 bases and 4 bases, there was a span of 14 bases. The CDR3 is 14 residues long. Here the CDR3 DNA reads TGTGCCAGCAGTCGCACAGGGTATTTCACTGAAGCTTTCTTT. It encodes CASSRTGYFTEAFF.

This clonotype was detected a few times. This chain links TRBV20-1 with TRBJ2-2; D gene uncertain. The germline CDR1 and CDR2 sequences are DFQATT and SNEGSKA (reference sequence). This CDR3 comprises 14 residues. V was clipped by 3 bases and J by 1 base, with 9 bases between them. The CDR3 spells CSASYQQNTGELFF. The DNA for the CDR3 is TGCAGTGCTAGTTACCAGCAGAACACCGGGGAGCTGTTTTTT.

This clonotype showed up just a few times. J is TRBJ2-5 and V is TRBV5-1; 12 bases agree with TRBD2. Gene TRBJ2-1 matches the end of the DNA better, so the J call may be wrong. Per the germline V gene, CDR1 is SGHRS and CDR2 is YFSETQ. The CDR3 runs 16 residues. The CDR3 loop reads CASSSFLAGGPNEQFF. The DNA of the CDR3 is TGCGCCAGCAGCTCGTTCCTAGCGGGAGGGCCCAATGAGCAGTTCTTC.

J is TRBJ2-1 and V is TRBV20-1; 14 nucleotides align to TRBD2. The junction had 10 bases not matched to a gene; V was cut back by 6 bases and J by 0 bases. The CDR3 is 18 residues long. From germline, CDR1 is DFQATT and CDR2 SNEGSKA (reference sequence). The CDR3 loop reads CSARLAGGPLSSYNEQFF. Written as DNA, the CDR3 is TGCAGTGCCAGACTAGCGGGAGGGCCTTTAAGCTCCTACAATGAGCAGTTCTTC.

Of note for this clonotype: This may come from a read error, since a much larger clone is one base off. The rearrangement links TRBV29-1 to TRBJ2-1, with 8 nucleotides matching TRBD1. V lost 4 bases, J lost 0 bases, and 2 bases stayed unmatched. This CDR3 comprises 14 residues. Looked up from germline, CDR1 is SQVTM and CDR2 is ANQGSEA. CDR3 sequence (DNA): TGCAGCGTTGGAGGGACAGGCTCCTACAATGAGCAGTTCTTC. The encoded protein is CSVGGTGSYNEQFF.

This clonotype was found many times. V is TRBV6-5 and J is TRBJ2-1; 9 bases fit TRBD2. The CDR3 has 14 amino acids. CDR1 and CDR2 from the germline V gene are MNHEY and SVGAGI. V trimming: 6 bases; J trimming: 5 bases; junction bases outside the gene matches: 5. The CDR3 DNA is TGTGCCAGCAGCTTAGCGGGAGTCAACAATGAGCAGTTCTTC. Translating it yields CASSLAGVNNEQFF.